Sequencing of this TCR beta chain was carried out in a study of blood T cell repertoires in COVID-19. Seattle's cohort entered during active infection and was followed longitudinally. The CDR3 runs 13 residues. Looked up from germline, CDR1 is SGHNT and CDR2 is YYREEE (reference sequence). Trimming took off 0 bases at V and 11 bases at J, with 14 bases between the two ends. Libraries were prepared by immunoSEQ multiplex PCR; TCRdb keeps only in-frame clonotypes and omits some of them. Of approximately 120,000 clones listed, roughly 72% are singletons. The receptor's source is a man older than 75 with COVID-19, enrolled during active disease. V usage is TRBV5-4 and J usage is TRBJ1-1, with D hard to call. Sequenced sample: peripheral blood. This CDR3 reads CASSLELRPEAFF. The CDR3 bases are TGTGCCAGCAGCTTGGAACTCCGCCCGGAGGCTTTCTTT.